The 19 T cell receptor beta chains in this list originate from one sample, sequenced in a study of blood T cell repertoires in COVID-19. Libraries were prepared by immunoSEQ multiplex PCR; TCRdb keeps only in-frame clonotypes and omits some of them. This table holds under 25,000 clones, 65% to 90% found once. Sequenced sample: peripheral blood. The origin of the receptors is a woman older than 75 with acute or convalescent COVID-19.

J is TRBJ2-7 and V is TRBV9; a weak D match, TRBD1 (6 bases). Per the germline V gene, CDR1 is SGDLS and CDR2 is YYNGEE. The CDR3 runs to 15 residues. V shed 0 bases and J shed 0 bases, with 10 bases lying between them. CDR3 DNA: TGTGCCAGCAGCGTAGCTACAGGGCCCTCCTACGAGCAGTACTTC. Residues: CASSVATGPSYEQYF.

This clone was seen just once. This sequence joins TRBV7-2 and TRBJ2-1; D is unresolved. Germline assignment: CDR1 SGHTA and CDR2 FQGNSA. There are 11 residues in the CDR3. V lost 1 base and J lost 15, with 10 bases in between. The CDR3 nucleotides read TGTGCCAGCAGCTTAGGCGGCAGTAGGTTCTTC. Translating it yields CASSLGGSRFF.

This clone was seen a few times. The rearrangement uses TRBV4-3 and TRBJ2-7; TRBD2 aligns across 8 bases. V was clipped by 0 bases and J by 3 bases; unmatched bases: 7. The CDR3 has 16 amino acids. The V gene's germline CDR1 is LGHNA and CDR2 YSLEER. The CDR3 here is CASSQDGTRQYYEQYF. CDR3 sequence (DNA): TGCGCCAGCAGCCAAGATGGGACTAGACAGTACTACGAGCAGTACTTC.

This rearrangement joins TRBV7-2 to TRBJ1-2; TRBD1 might be the D (5 bases). The CDR3 runs 14 residues. Between the trimmed V and J ends, which lost 5 bases and 8 bases, there was a span of 18 bases. CDR1 and CDR2 from the germline V gene are SGHTA and FQGNSA. CDR3 in amino acids: CASSPAGHRQGYTF. Here the CDR3 DNA reads TGTGCCAGCAGCCCCGCTGGACACCGGCAGGGCTACACCTTC.

The J gene is TRBJ1-1, the V gene TRBV19; tentative D call: TRBD1 (5 bases). V was clipped by 3 bases and J by 6 bases, with 14 bases between them. Per the germline V gene, CDR1 is LNHDA and CDR2 is SQIVND (reference sequence). This CDR3 is built from 14 residues. The CDR3 DNA is TGTGCCAGTAGTATCGCCAGGGTAAGAGCTGAAGCTTTCTTT. Translating gives CASSIARVRAEAFF.

The CDR3: CASSLGPPQTYEQYF. Written as DNA, the CDR3 is TGCGCCAGCAGCTTGGGACCGCCACAGACCTACGAGCAGTACTTC. The rearrangement uses TRBV5-1 and TRBJ2-7; D unresolved. CDR3 length equals 15 residues. Trimming stripped 0 bases from V and 2 bases from J, with 12 bases between. Germline CDR1 is SGHRS and CDR2 is YFSETQ.

The rearrangement uses TRBV7-9 and TRBJ2-1; 14 positions agree with TRBD2. The CDR3 loop spans 17 amino acids. V lost 5 bases and J lost 7; bases outside the gene matches: 10. Per the germline V gene, CDR1 is SEHNR and CDR2 is FQNEAQ (reference sequence). CDR3 sequence reads: CASSPGLAGVEGNEQFF. The CDR3 nucleotides are TGTGCCAGCAGCCCGGGACTAGCGGGGGTTGAGGGAAATGAGCAGTTCTTC.

The V call is TRBV2, the J call TRBJ1-5; a weak D match, TRBD1 (6 bases). Per germline, CDR1 SNHLY and CDR2 FYNNEI. The CDR3 runs 15 residues. Trimming took off 3 bases at V and 2 bases at J, with 11 bases between the two ends. The CDR3 spells CASSDSQGGNQPQHF. DNA for the CDR3: TGTGCCAGCAGTGATTCACAGGGTGGCAATCAGCCCCAGCATTTT.

The chain carries TRBV7-2 and TRBJ2-7, with 8 bases aligning to TRBD2. The length of the CDR3 is 15 residues. The V segment lost 1 base and the J segment 2 bases; nucleotides outside the gene matches: 4. The V gene's germline CDR1 is SGHTA and CDR2 FQGNSA. The CDR3 nucleotides read TGTGCCAGCAGCTTAGGTACGGGGGGGACCTACGAGCAGTACTTC. Amino acids: CASSLGTGGTYEQYF.

J is TRBJ2-1 and V is TRBV19; tentatively, D is TRBD2 (6 bases). The CDR3 extends over 17 amino acids. The V end was cut by 4 bases, the J end by 4 bases, with 20 bases between. Germline CDR1 and CDR2: LNHDA and SQIVND (reference sequence). The CDR3: CASSTPSGTASYNEQFF. CDR3 DNA: TGTGCCAGTAGTACCCCCTCCGGGACTGCATCTTACAATGAGCAGTTCTTC. The whole variable domain, remainder taken from reference TRBV19 and TRBJ2-1, is DGGITQSPKYLFRKEGQNVTLSCEQNLNHDAMYWYRQDPGQGLRLIYYSQIVNDFQKGDIAEGYSVSREKKESFPLTVTSAQKNPTAFYLCASSTPSGTASYNEQFFGPGTRLTVL.

This chain links TRBV11-2 with TRBJ2-3, with 10 bases fitting TRBD1. Germline assignment: CDR1 SGHAT and CDR2 FQNNGV. V lost 5 bases to trimming and J lost 5 bases; unmatched junction nucleotides: 4. The CDR3 totals 14 residues. The DNA for the CDR3 is TGTGCCAGCAGCGCGGGACAGGGGATAGATACGCAGTATTTT. As protein: CASSAGQGIDTQYF.

The gene calls are TRBV11-2 and TRBJ1-5, with D tentatively TRBD1 (6 bases). Germline CDR1 reads SGHAT; CDR2 reads FQNNGV. V shed 4 bases and J shed 2 bases, with 9 bases lying between them. The CDR3 runs 14 residues. CDR3 in amino acids: CASSSNRGNQPQHF. CDR3 nucleotides: TGTGCCAGCAGCTCTAACAGGGGCAATCAGCCCCAGCATTTT.

The rearrangement links TRBV9 to TRBJ2-5; D unclear. Germline V gene lookup returns CDR1 SGDLS and CDR2 YYNGEE. There are 15 residues in the CDR3. Trimming removed 5 bases at V and 3 bases at J, with 17 bases between. The CDR3 region has the DNA TGTGCCAGCAGTCGTTTCGACCTTACTAAAGAGACCCAGTACTTC. Translated, it gives CASSRFDLTKETQYF.

A single count supports this clone. The chain links TRBV19 to TRBJ1-2, with D possibly being TRBD1 (6 bases). The CDR3 extends over 16 amino acids. V lost 6 bases to trimming and J lost 4 bases, with 21 bases between them. Germline CDR1 reads LNHDA; CDR2 reads SQIVND (reference sequence). The CDR3 region is CASSRVGGGESYGYTF. CDR3 bases: TGTGCCAGTAGCCGCGTCGGAGGGGGGGAGAGCTATGGCTACACCTTC.

The rearrangement uses TRBV6-2 or TRBV6-3 and TRBJ2-7; weak D call: TRBD2 (5 bases). The germline gives CDR1 MNHEY, CDR2 SVGEGT. This CDR3 has 14 residues. Trimming shortened V by 4 bases and J by 9 bases, and 19 bases separated the two germline ends. The DNA of the CDR3 is TGTGCCAGCAGTTCCCCCCCCGGCATACTAGGGCAGTACTTC. This codes for CASSSPPGILGQYF.

V usage is TRBV25-1 and J usage is TRBJ2-1; 8 nucleotides align to TRBD1. CDR1 and CDR2 (germline): MGHDK, SYGVNS. V dropped 5 bases and J dropped 9; count of bases not matched to a gene: 9. The CDR3 totals 14 residues. The CDR3 reads CASSRQGIHGEQFF. CDR3 in DNA: TGTGCCAGCAGTAGACAGGGGATACATGGTGAGCAGTTCTTC.

This clone was recorded a few times. J is TRBJ2-3 and V is TRBV5-1; 9 bases match TRBD2. The germline V gene encodes CDR1 SGHRS and CDR2 YFSETQ. The CDR3 covers 15 residues. V lost 2 bases to trimming and J lost 5 bases; unmatched junction nucleotides: 6. Written as DNA, the CDR3 is TGCGCCAGCAGCTTAGCGGGGGGACTCAAAGATACGCAGTATTTT. Encoded protein: CASSLAGGLKDTQYF.

This clone occurred a few times. The J gene is TRBJ2-1, the V gene TRBV7-2; tentative D call: TRBD2 (6 bases). Per the germline V gene, CDR1 is SGHTA and CDR2 is FQGNSA. With 3 bases removed from V and 6 bases from J, the gap between germline ends came to 9 bases. CDR3 length equals 13 residues. The CDR3 protein is CASSLERVNEQFF. The CDR3 region has the DNA TGTGCCAGCAGCTTGGAGCGGGTCAATGAGCAGTTCTTC.

This chain connects TRBV12-5 to TRBJ2-7; D unresolved. This CDR3 comprises 11 residues. CDR1 LGHNT and CDR2 FRNRAP come from the germline V gene. V dropped 6 bases and J dropped 4 bases, with 7 bases sitting between them. The CDR3: CASGLRYEQYF. CDR3 sequence (DNA): TGTGCTAGTGGCCTGAGGTACGAGCAGTACTTC.